These 18 T cell receptor beta chains share one sample of origin, sequenced in a study of OX40 agonist ivuxolimab in advanced cancers. The table came from immunoSEQ multiplex PCR; TCRdb's copy has only in-frame clones and leaves some out. The data show some 31,000 clones, with 70% to 90% seen just once and 25% held by the top ten. The source material was CD4+ or CD8+ T cells sorted from blood, sampled in a trial of the OX40 agonist ivuxolimab. These receptors all come from an adult with an advanced solid tumor such as melanoma, head and neck, liver or kidney cancer.

This chain joins TRBV5-5 and TRBJ2-7; D is possibly TRBD1 (5 bases). V lost 0 bases and J 2 bases, leaving 9 bases between the germline ends. This CDR3 region has 14 residues. Germline V gives CDR1 SGHKS, CDR2 YYEKEE (reference sequence). The CDR3 is CASSLVGRAYEQYF. CDR3 nucleotides: TGTGCCAGCAGCTTGGTAGGCAGGGCCTACGAGCAGTACTTC.

This chain links TRBV6-1 with TRBJ2-5, with a tentative D call TRBD1 (6 bases). The germline CDR1 and CDR2 sequences are MNHNS and SASEGT. The CDR3 is 14 amino acids. V was cut by 7 bases and J by 0 bases, with 12 bases left in between. The CDR3 bases are TGTGCCAGCAATCTATGGGACAACCAAGAGACCCAGTACTTC. This codes for CASNLWDNQETQYF.

Here the CDR3 DNA reads TGTGCCAGCAGCCAAGATTTCAGGAATTGGGAAAAACTGTTTTTT. Amino acid sequence: CASSQDFRNWEKLFF. V usage is TRBV4-2 and J usage is TRBJ1-4, with no clear D. The CDR3 is 15 amino acids. V lost 0 bases, J lost 8 bases, and 13 bases lay in between. The V gene's germline CDR1 is LGHNA and CDR2 YNFKEQ.

J is TRBJ1-5 and V is TRBV19, with TRBD1 as a possible D gene (5 bases). Trimming shortened V by 7 bases and J by 7 bases, and 14 bases separated the two germline ends. CDR3 length equals 13 residues. Germline CDR1 and CDR2: LNHDA and SQIVND (reference sequence). CDR3 sequence reads: CASTDSHRQPQHF. CDR3 bases: TGTGCCAGTACAGACAGCCATCGGCAGCCCCAGCATTTT.

A single count supports this clone. The chain uses TRBV29-1 and TRBJ2-3; 11 bases agree with TRBD2. This CDR3 contains 16 residues. V shed 6 bases and J 1 base; nucleotides not matched to a gene: 9. Germline loops: CDR1 SQVTM, CDR2 ANQGSEA. The CDR3 region is CSVGNRGLAGTDTQYF. The CDR3 bases are TGCAGCGTGGGAAACAGGGGACTAGCGGGCACAGATACGCAGTATTTT.

The V and J genes are TRBV7-2 and TRBJ1-2; D not resolved. The V gene's germline CDR1 is SGHTA and CDR2 FQGNSA. V lost 5 bases to trimming and J lost 4 bases, with 20 bases between them. The CDR3 spans 16 residues. The CDR3 nucleotides are TGTGCCAGCAGCCCCTTCCCCGTAGGAATAACCTATGGCTACACCTTC. Amino acid sequence: CASSPFPVGITYGYTF. The entire variable domain, with the rest obtained from reference TRBV7-2 and TRBJ1-2, is as follows: GAGVSQSPSNKVTEKGKDVELRCDPISGHTALYWYRQSLGQGLEFLIYFQGNSAPDKSGLPSDRFSAERTGGSVSTLTIQRTQQEDSAVYLCASSPFPVGITYGYTFGSGTRLTVV.

The chain is built from TRBV5-6 and TRBJ2-5; maybe TRBD1 (5 bases). V gave up 1 base and J gave up 1 base, with 17 bases separating them. The CDR3 is 17 amino acids. CDR1 and CDR2 from the germline V gene are SGHDT and YYEEEE. The chain's CDR3 is CASSLKSGGGAQETQYF. The CDR3 DNA is TGTGCCAGCAGCTTGAAATCAGGTGGTGGGGCCCAAGAGACCCAGTACTTC.

This clone turned up a few times. This chain uses TRBV12-5 with TRBJ2-1; 7 bases are a match to TRBD2. The trim removed 5 bases at V and 4 bases at J, leaving 5 bases unmatched. CDR1 and CDR2 (germline): LGHNT, FRNRAP. CDR3 length equals 14 residues. CDR3 nucleotide sequence: TGTGCTAGTGGTCTAGCGGACGAATACAATGAGCAGTTCTTC. Residues: CASGLADEYNEQFF.

The V gene is TRBV19, the J gene TRBJ1-5; D uncertain. Germline CDR1 and CDR2: LNHDA and SQIVND (reference sequence). The V end was cut by 7 bases, the J end by 6 bases, with 13 bases between. The CDR3 consists of 13 residues. CDR3 sequence (DNA): TGTGCCAGTACAGGACCACTCGGTCAGCCCCAGCATTTT. This codes for CASTGPLGQPQHF. The full variable domain, rest sourced from reference TRBV19 and TRBJ1-5, is DGGITQSPKYLFRKEGQNVTLSCEQNLNHDAMYWYRQDPGQGLRLIYYSQIVNDFQKGDIAEGYSVSREKKESFPLTVTSAQKNPTAFYLCASTGPLGQPQHFGDGTRLSIL.

This clone came up once. V is TRBV19 and J is TRBJ2-5; 10 nucleotides match TRBD1. The CDR3 consists of 14 residues. J gave up 1 base and V 4 bases, and 0 bases lay outside the gene matches. In germline, CDR1 is LNHDA, CDR2 SQIVND (reference sequence). DNA of the CDR3: TGTGCCAGTAGTAGGGACAGGGGCCAAGAGACCCAGTACTTC. Its translation is CASSRDRGQETQYF.

The V gene is TRBV5-1, the J gene TRBJ1-6, with D possibly matching TRBD1 (6 bases). The CDR3 spans 15 residues. Germline lookup yields CDR1 SGHRS and CDR2 YFSETQ. V was trimmed by 4 bases and J by 2 bases, leaving 10 bases between them. The CDR3 here is CASSPGQTYNSPLHF. The CDR3 DNA is TGCGCCAGCAGCCCCGGACAGACCTATAATTCACCCCTCCACTTT.

The chain links TRBV7-2 to TRBJ2-5; perhaps TRBD2 as D (7 bases). Trimming pared 4 bases from V and 5 bases from J, leaving 20 bases between. CDR3 size: 16 residues. Germline V gives CDR1 SGHTA, CDR2 FQGNSA. Here the CDR3 DNA reads TGTGCCAGCAGCTGGGGGGGGCAGGGAAATTGGGAGACCCAGTACTTC. It codes for CASSWGGQGNWETQYF.

The chain has TRBV5-1 and TRBJ1-6; TRBD1 matches 7 bases. The V and J ends lost 4 bases and 6 bases, in that order; junction bases with no gene match: 10. The CDR3 is 16 amino acids. Germline lookup yields CDR1 SGHRS and CDR2 YFSETQ. CDR3 amino acids: CASSVRDRLTNSPLHF. CDR3 nucleotides: TGCGCCAGCAGCGTTCGGGACAGACTAACTAATTCACCCCTCCACTTT.

The chain carries TRBV19 and TRBJ2-7, with TRBD2 matching 9 bases. The trim removed 6 bases at V and 3 bases at J, leaving 9 bases unmatched. The germline V gene has CDR1 LNHDA and CDR2 SQIVND (reference sequence). The CDR3 has 15 amino acids. The CDR3 DNA reads as TGTGCCAGTAGAGAGAGCGGGAGGACCCTCTACGAGCAGTACTTC. Protein sequence: CASRESGRTLYEQYF.

The genes are TRBV4-2 and TRBJ2-7, with D possibly being TRBD1 (6 bases). Per the germline V gene, CDR1 is LGHNA and CDR2 is YNFKEQ. Between the trimmed V and J ends, which lost 0 bases and 5 bases, there was a span of 11 bases. This CDR3 has 14 residues. CDR3 coding DNA: TGTGCCAGCAGCCAAGAACAGGGTAGGAACGAGCAGTACTTC. Translated: CASSQEQGRNEQYF.

The chain uses TRBV19 and TRBJ2-1; 8 bases agree with TRBD1. Per germline, CDR1 LNHDA and CDR2 SQIVND (reference sequence). This CDR3 comprises 15 residues. J lost 3 bases, V lost 7 bases, and 8 bases had no gene match. The CDR3 nucleotides read TGTGCCAGTACCCCTGGACAGGGTCGCTACAATGAGCAGTTCTTC. Amino acids: CASTPGQGRYNEQFF.

The chain couples TRBV27 to TRBJ2-7; 7 bases match TRBD1. The germline V gene has CDR1 MNHEY and CDR2 SMNVEV (reference sequence). The CDR3 contains 14 residues. The trim removed 4 bases at V and 4 bases at J, leaving 7 bases unmatched. CDR3 sequence (DNA): TGTGCCAGCAGTTCCCAAATGACAGGGTACGAGCAGTACTTC. Its protein is CASSSQMTGYEQYF.

The chain couples TRBV19 to TRBJ1-5, with D maybe TRBD1 (6 bases). CDR1 LNHDA and CDR2 SQIVND come from the germline V gene (reference sequence). CDR3 length: 16 amino acids. Between the trimmed V and J ends, which lost 3 bases and 2 bases, there was a span of 14 bases. The CDR3 loop is CASSMGGHIGNQPQHF. The CDR3 DNA follows: TGTGCCAGTAGTATGGGGGGACACATTGGCAATCAGCCCCAGCATTTT. The entire variable domain, with the rest obtained from reference TRBV19 and TRBJ1-5, is as follows: DGGITQSPKYLFRKEGQNVTLSCEQNLNHDAMYWYRQDPGQGLRLIYYSQIVNDFQKGDIAEGYSVSREKKESFPLTVTSAQKNPTAFYLCASSMGGHIGNQPQHFGDGTRLSIL.